The rows below give T cell receptor beta chains drawn from one sample of a study of neoadjuvant anti-PD-1 for oral cavity cancer. Sequencing used immunoSEQ multiplex PCR; TCRdb keeps in-frame clones, though not all of them. The data hold approximately 35,000 clones, with 85% to 90% observed a single time. This sample comprised PBMCs, obtained before nivolumab (anti-PD-1) treatment. The receptors originated from a person aged 40 to 85 with oral cavity squamous cell carcinoma. CDR3s include the opening cysteine and the closing phenylalanine or tryptophan. The order of the fields is D gene, V gene, J gene, clone size, CDR3 protein, CDR3 DNA. The D gene is left open where the match is weak. Clone size, where shown, is once, few, many, or a class for clones that have expanded.

D gene: NA; V gene: TRBV6-4; J gene: TRBJ2-2; clone size: NA; CDR3 protein: CASSDSKKVPAIIIRLFF; CDR3 DNA: TGTGCCAGCAGTGACTCGAAGAAGGTTCCGGCAATAATTATACGGCTGTTTTTT
D gene: NA; V gene: TRBV6-5; J gene: TRBJ1-1; clone size: few; CDR3 protein: CASSYDQGMNTEAFF; CDR3 DNA: TGTGCCAGCAGTTACGACCAGGGGATGAACACTGAAGCTTTCTTT
D gene: NA; V gene: TRBV27; J gene: TRBJ1-2; clone size: NA; CDR3 protein: CASSLSAGNGYTF; CDR3 DNA: TGTGCCAGCAGTTTATCGGCAGGGAATGGCTACACCTTC
D gene: NA; V gene: TRBV7-9; J gene: TRBJ1-2; clone size: NA; CDR3 protein: CASSLASGTANYGYTF; CDR3 DNA: TGTGCCAGCAGCTTAGCCTCAGGGACCGCCAACTATGGCTACACCTTC
D gene: TRBD1; V gene: TRBV9; J gene: TRBJ1-5; clone size: NA; CDR3 protein: CASSHRDSPDQPQHF; CDR3 DNA: TGTGCCAGCAGTCACCGGGACAGTCCTGATCAGCCCCAGCATTTT
D gene: NA; V gene: TRBV10-2; J gene: TRBJ1-1; clone size: NA; CDR3 protein: CASSESTPGYVTEAFF; CDR3 DNA: TGCGCCAGCAGTGAGTCGACTCCTGGGTATGTCACTGAAGCTTTCTTT
D gene: TRBD2; V gene: TRBV6-1; J gene: TRBJ2-7; clone size: NA; CDR3 protein: CASSPRTSAYEQYF; CDR3 DNA: TGTGCCAGCAGTCCACGGACTAGCGCGTACGAGCAGTACTTC
D gene: TRBD2; V gene: TRBV7-2; J gene: TRBJ2-1; clone size: once; CDR3 protein: CASSLASLAGGEQFF; CDR3 DNA: TGTGCCAGCAGCTTAGCTAGTCTAGCGGGGGGGGAGCAGTTCTTC
D gene: NA; V gene: TRBV5-4; J gene: TRBJ2-3; clone size: NA; CDR3 protein: CASSQPTGATDTQYF; CDR3 DNA: TGTGCCAGCAGCCAACCGACAGGAGCCACAGATACGCAGTATTTT
D gene: NA; V gene: TRBV4-1; J gene: TRBJ2-3; clone size: NA; CDR3 protein: CASSQGVTGSGTDTQYF; CDR3 DNA: TGCGCCAGCAGCCAAGGGGTTACAGGCTCCGGCACAGATACGCAGTATTTT
D gene: TRBD1; V gene: TRBV19; J gene: TRBJ1-4; clone size: NA; CDR3 protein: CASSMSGGNEKLFF; CDR3 DNA: TGTGCCAGTAGTATGTCAGGGGGTAATGAAAAACTGTTTTTT
D gene: TRBD1; V gene: TRBV2; J gene: TRBJ2-7; clone size: NA; CDR3 protein: CAGGTGTYEQYF; CDR3 DNA: TGTGCCGGGGGGACAGGGACCTACGAGCAGTACTTC
D gene: NA; V gene: TRBV5-1; J gene: TRBJ1-1; clone size: NA; CDR3 protein: CASGALDTSNTEAFF; CDR3 DNA: TGCGCCAGCGGAGCTTTGGACACCTCGAACACTGAAGCTTTCTTT
D gene: NA; V gene: TRBV5-6; J gene: TRBJ2-7; clone size: NA; CDR3 protein: CASSLNWAGSYEQYF; CDR3 DNA: TGTGCCAGCAGCCTCAACTGGGCAGGCTCCTACGAGCAGTACTTC
D gene: NA; V gene: TRBV4-2; J gene: TRBJ1-5; clone size: once; CDR3 protein: CASSPGGLGDSNQPQHF; CDR3 DNA: TGTGCCAGCAGCCCCGGGGGACTTGGGGATAGCAATCAGCCCCAGCATTTT
D gene: NA; V gene: TRBV13; J gene: TRBJ1-6; clone size: NA; CDR3 protein: CASSFKGFGSPLHF; CDR3 DNA: TGTGCCAGCAGCTTCAAAGGGTTTGGCTCACCCCTCCACTTT
D gene: NA; V gene: TRBV7-9; J gene: TRBJ2-7; clone size: NA; CDR3 protein: CASSLDTRHVSYEQYF; CDR3 DNA: TGTGCCAGCAGCTTAGATACTCGACACGTCTCCTACGAGCAGTACTTC
D gene: NA; V gene: TRBV11-2; J gene: TRBJ2-1; clone size: NA; CDR3 protein: CASSLQGYNEQFF; CDR3 DNA: TGTGCCAGCAGCTTGCAGGGATACAATGAGCAGTTCTTC
D gene: NA; V gene: TRBV10-1; J gene: TRBJ2-2; clone size: NA; CDR3 protein: CASSSGSATGELFF; CDR3 DNA: TGCGCCAGCAGTTCTGGGAGCGCCACCGGGGAGCTGTTTTTT
D gene: NA; V gene: TRBV5-4; J gene: TRBJ1-1; clone size: NA; CDR3 protein: CASSPRWGGENTEAFF; CDR3 DNA: TGTGCCAGCAGTCCAAGGTGGGGGGGGGAGAACACTGAAGCTTTCTTT
D gene: NA; V gene: TRBV19; J gene: TRBJ2-2; clone size: once; CDR3 protein: CASKVKGGTGELFF; CDR3 DNA: TGTGCCAGTAAAGTTAAGGGGGGCACCGGGGAGCTGTTTTTT
D gene: NA; V gene: TRBV10-3; J gene: TRBJ2-6; clone size: once; CDR3 protein: CAISESGGPSGANVLTF; CDR3 DNA: TGTGCCATCAGTGAGTCGGGGGGCCCCTCTGGGGCCAACGTCCTGACTTTC
D gene: TRBD1; V gene: TRBV7-6; J gene: TRBJ2-1; clone size: NA; CDR3 protein: CASSLVVRDRVNEQFF; CDR3 DNA: TGTGCCAGCAGCTTAGTCGTAAGGGACAGGGTAAATGAGCAGTTCTTC
D gene: NA; V gene: TRBV20-1; J gene: TRBJ2-3; clone size: NA; CDR3 protein: CSARDPYTQYF; CDR3 DNA: TGCAGTGCTAGAGATCCATATACGCAGTATTTT
D gene: NA; V gene: TRBV30; J gene: TRBJ2-2; clone size: NA; CDR3 protein: CAWSVSGTGELFF; CDR3 DNA: TGTGCCTGGAGTGTGTCGGGGACCGGGGAGCTGTTTTTT
D gene: NA; V gene: TRBV5-1; J gene: TRBJ1-2; clone size: NA; CDR3 protein: CASSSDRLYGYTF; CDR3 DNA: TGCGCCAGCAGCTCCGACAGACTCTATGGCTACACCTTC
D gene: NA; V gene: TRBV6-1; J gene: TRBJ2-7; clone size: NA; CDR3 protein: CASSETIDRREQYF; CDR3 DNA: TGTGCCAGCAGTGAAACCATTGACAGGCGCGAGCAGTACTTC
D gene: NA; V gene: TRBV15; J gene: TRBJ1-5; clone size: NA; CDR3 protein: CATSRDQGSNQPQHF; CDR3 DNA: TGTGCCACCAGCAGAGACCAGGGAAGCAATCAGCCCCAGCATTTT
D gene: TRBD1; V gene: TRBV7-2; J gene: TRBJ2-3; clone size: few; CDR3 protein: CASSLSTHRGRSDTQYF; CDR3 DNA: TGTGCCAGCAGCTTATCCACCCACAGGGGGCGTTCAGATACGCAGTATTTT
D gene: TRBD2; V gene: TRBV4-3; J gene: TRBJ2-3; clone size: NA; CDR3 protein: CASSQGLAGGIDTQYF; CDR3 DNA: TGCGCCAGCAGCCAAGGACTAGCGGGGGGGATAGATACGCAGTATTTT
D gene: NA; V gene: TRBV5-4; J gene: TRBJ2-1; clone size: NA; CDR3 protein: CASSLGKSGAGYNEQFF; CDR3 DNA: TGTGCCAGCAGCTTAGGCAAATCAGGGGCCGGGTACAATGAGCAGTTCTTC
D gene: NA; V gene: TRBV5-1; J gene: TRBJ2-5; clone size: once; CDR3 protein: CASSLGQETQYF; CDR3 DNA: TGCGCCAGCAGCTTGGGGCAAGAGACCCAGTACTTC
D gene: NA; V gene: TRBV2; J gene: TRBJ1-5; clone size: NA; CDR3 protein: CASRQGYSNQPQHF; CDR3 DNA: TGTGCCAGCAGGCAGGGGTACAGCAATCAGCCCCAGCATTTT
D gene: NA; V gene: TRBV27; J gene: TRBJ1-2; clone size: NA; CDR3 protein: CASSFSGYGYTF; CDR3 DNA: TGTGCCAGCAGTTTTAGTGGGTATGGCTACACCTTC
D gene: NA; V gene: TRBV6-5; J gene: TRBJ1-6; clone size: NA; CDR3 protein: CASSYIRVNSPLHF; CDR3 DNA: TGTGCCAGCAGTTACATCAGGGTCAATTCACCCCTCCACTTT
D gene: NA; V gene: TRBV30; J gene: TRBJ2-7; clone size: NA; CDR3 protein: CAWSVGMNSYEQYF; CDR3 DNA: TGTGCCTGGAGTGTCGGCATGAACTCCTACGAGCAGTACTTC
D gene: NA; V gene: TRBV28; J gene: TRBJ1-4; clone size: NA; CDR3 protein: CASSLGLTRGNEKLFF; CDR3 DNA: TGTGCCAGCAGTTTAGGGCTGACAAGAGGTAATGAAAAACTGTTTTTT
D gene: TRBD1; V gene: TRBV19; J gene: TRBJ1-5; clone size: NA; CDR3 protein: CASSMGIRGPVNQPQHF; CDR3 DNA: TGTGCCAGTAGTATGGGCATAAGGGGGCCGGTCAATCAGCCCCAGCATTTT
D gene: TRBD2; V gene: TRBV2; J gene: TRBJ2-1; clone size: NA; CDR3 protein: CASNRRRGVENEQFF; CDR3 DNA: TGTGCCAGCAATCGGAGGCGGGGGGTTGAAAATGAGCAGTTCTTC
D gene: TRBD1; V gene: TRBV7-2; J gene: TRBJ1-5; clone size: NA; CDR3 protein: CASSLDRDQPQHF; CDR3 DNA: TGTGCCAGCAGCCTCGACAGGGATCAGCCCCAGCATTTT
D gene: NA; V gene: TRBV9; J gene: TRBJ2-3; clone size: NA; CDR3 protein: CASGGANTDTQYF; CDR3 DNA: TGTGCCAGCGGCGGGGCCAACACAGATACGCAGTATTTT
D gene: NA; V gene: TRBV6-5; J gene: TRBJ2-5; clone size: NA; CDR3 protein: CASNGGVQETQYF; CDR3 DNA: TGTGCCAGCAATGGCGGGGTCCAAGAGACCCAGTACTTC